One sample yielded the 23 T cell receptor beta chains listed below, sequenced in a study of shared clonotypes between healthy human individuals. The naive CD8 population came from CD45RO-negative cells selected for CCR7, without terminally differentiated effector memory CD45RA+ cells. Assay: immunoSEQ multiplex PCR; the TCRdb copy retains only in-frame clones and omits some. This sample yields about 2.2 million clones, of which about 92% are seen a single time; about 1.5% belongs to the top ten. What was sequenced was naive CD8+ T cells from PBMCs. Receptors originate from a man aged 18 to 29 in good health. Some clones in this sample may be carry-over from other donors' samples.

This chain connects TRBV11-2 to TRBJ2-3; D ambiguous. This CDR3 has 13 amino acids. V shed 8 bases and J shed 4 bases, with 13 bases lying between them. Germline loops: CDR1 SGHAT, CDR2 FQNNGV. The CDR3 reads CASFPREADTQYF. DNA for the CDR3: TGTGCCAGCTTTCCGCGAGAGGCAGATACGCAGTATTTT. The complete variable domain, with remaining parts taken from reference TRBV11-2 and TRBJ2-3, reads EAGVAQSPRYKIIEKRQSVAFWCNPISGHATLYWYQQILGQGPKLLIQFQNNGVVDDSQLPKDRFSAERLKGVDSTLKIQPAKLEDSAVYLCASFPREADTQYFGPGTRLTVL.

The genes are TRBV5-1 and TRBJ2-6; possible D gene TRBD2, 5 bases. CDR3 length equals 15 residues. CDR1 and CDR2 from the germline V gene are SGHRS and YFSETQ. V was shortened by 4 bases and J by 2 bases, with 10 bases between the two germline ends. CDR3 residues: CASSISAPGANVLTF. The DNA of the CDR3 is TGCGCCAGCAGCATTAGCGCCCCTGGGGCCAACGTCCTGACTTTC.

This chain connects TRBV7-8 to TRBJ1-5; 9 bases are a match to TRBD1. The CDR3 extends over 17 amino acids. Losses at the gene ends were 3 bases for V and 2 bases for J; bases not matched to a gene: 8. Germline CDR1 reads SGHVS; CDR2 reads FQNEAQ. For the CDR3, the DNA is TGTGCCAGCAGCTTCTTGGACAGGGGCTGGGGCAATCAGCCCCAGCATTTT. Translation: CASSFLDRGWGNQPQHF. Based on the CDR3 plus reference TRBV7-8 and TRBJ1-5, the full variable domain is GAGVSQSPRYKVAKRGQDVALRCDPISGHVSLFWYQQALGQGPEFLTYFQNEAQLDKSGLPSDRFFAERPEGSVSTLKIQRTQQEDSAVYLCASSFLDRGWGNQPQHFGDGTRLSIL.

J is TRBJ2-1 and V is TRBV11-2, with D tentatively TRBD2 (6 bases). V was shortened by 2 bases and J by 6 bases, with 14 bases between the two germline ends. The germline V gene has CDR1 SGHAT and CDR2 FQNNGV. This CDR3 contains 15 residues. CDR3 bases: TGTGCCAGCAGCTTATTCCTGGGGGGACTCAATGAGCAGTTCTTC. It specifies CASSLFLGGLNEQFF. The full variable domain, completed using reference TRBV11-2 and TRBJ2-1, is EAGVAQSPRYKIIEKRQSVAFWCNPISGHATLYWYQQILGQGPKLLIQFQNNGVVDDSQLPKDRFSAERLKGVDSTLKIQPAKLEDSAVYLCASSLFLGGLNEQFFGPGTRLTVL.

This chain uses TRBV5-1 with TRBJ2-1; 11 bases fit TRBD1. The J segment lost 5 bases and the V segment lost 4 bases, leaving 14 bases of the junction unmatched. CDR1 is SGHRS, CDR2 YFSETQ, per germline. This CDR3 has 18 residues. The DNA of the CDR3 is TGCGCCAGCAGCCCCGGACAGGGGGCCATCAGAATGCACAATGAGCAGTTCTTC. Amino acid sequence: CASSPGQGAIRMHNEQFF.

The chain couples TRBV27 to TRBJ1-2; 7 nucleotides line up with TRBD1. Losses at the gene ends were 4 bases for V and 8 bases for J; bases not matched to a gene: 10. Looked up from germline, CDR1 is MNHEY and CDR2 is SMNVEV (reference sequence). The CDR3 consists of 14 residues. In DNA form, the CDR3 reads TGTGCCAGCAGTTCGTCCCCGACAGGGAGAGGCTACACCTTC. Translating it yields CASSSSPTGRGYTF.

The CDR3 bases are TGTGCCAGCAGAGAGACAGGGGTTAACACTGAAGCTTTCTTT. Residues: CASRETGVNTEAFF. The rearrangement uses TRBV6-4 and TRBJ1-1; TRBD1 aligns across 8 bases. V trimming: 6 bases; J trimming: 2 bases; junction bases outside the gene matches: 5. The germline CDR1 and CDR2 sequences are MRHNA and SNTAGT. This CDR3 region has 14 residues.

This clone was detected only a few times. This sequence joins TRBV18 and TRBJ2-2; 8 nucleotides line up with TRBD1. The CDR3 spans 17 residues. CDR1 and CDR2 from the germline V gene are KGHSH and LQKENI. The V and J ends lost 3 bases and 7 bases, in that order; junction bases with no gene match: 13. CDR3 DNA: TGTGCCAGCTCACCCGAAACAGAGACAGGGGTGGACGGGGAGCTGTTTTTT. Amino acid sequence: CASSPETETGVDGELFF.

The chain has TRBV29-1 and TRBJ1-2; D not certain. CDR1 is SQVTM and CDR2 is ANQGSEA in the germline V gene. V was trimmed by 7 bases and J by 4 bases, leaving 16 bases between them. CDR3 length: 13 residues. This chain's CDR3 is CSGRTPGGYGYTF. The CDR3 DNA reads as TGCAGCGGCCGGACCCCCGGCGGCTATGGCTACACCTTC.

V is TRBV4-3 and J is TRBJ2-7; 7 nucleotides match TRBD2. The CDR3 covers 16 residues. V trimming: 5 bases; J trimming: 0 bases; junction bases outside the gene matches: 10. CDR1 LGHNA and CDR2 YSLEER come from the germline V gene. The CDR3 DNA sequence: TGCGCCAGCAGCTTAGGTGGCGGGAGCCTCTCCTACGAGCAGTACTTC. Its protein product is CASSLGGGSLSYEQYF.

The chain combines TRBV5-4 with TRBJ2-1; the D gene is possibly TRBD2 (6 bases). Trimming stripped 0 bases from V and 4 bases from J, with 14 bases between. This CDR3 contains 16 residues. Germline CDR1 and CDR2: SGHNT and YYREEE (reference sequence). The CDR3 loop reads CASSLARLGLYNEQFF. CDR3 bases: TGTGCCAGCAGCTTGGCGAGACTAGGACTATACAATGAGCAGTTCTTC.

This clone was picked up a small number of times. The chain carries TRBV7-9 and TRBJ1-1, with D unresolved. The CDR3 runs 13 residues. Trimming took 3 bases from V and 6 from J, leaving 11 bases between them. Germline-derived CDR1 and CDR2 are SEHNR and FQNEAQ (reference sequence). The CDR3 region has the DNA TGTGCCAGCAGCTTGTTGGGGTTCGCTGAAGCTTTCTTT. Its translation: CASSLLGFAEAFF.

V usage is TRBV2 and J usage is TRBJ2-1; TRBD2 might be the D (5 bases). The CDR3 is 14 residues long. The ends were cut back, 2 bases at V and 8 bases at J, with 13 bases in the middle. In germline, CDR1 is SNHLY, CDR2 FYNNEI. CDR3 in DNA: TGTGCCAGCAGTGAACAGGCTGGAGGCCATGAGCAGTTCTTC. Amino acid sequence: CASSEQAGGHEQFF. Drawing the rest from reference TRBV2 and TRBJ2-1, the complete variable domain is EPEVTQTPSHQVTQMGQEVILRCVPISNHLYFYWYRQILGQKVEFLVSFYNNEISEKSEIFDDQFSVERPDGSNFTLKIRSTKLEDSAMYFCASSEQAGGHEQFFGPGTRLTVL.

CDR3: CASSLTRGQLYEQYF. For the CDR3, the DNA is TGTGCCAGCAGTCTTACGCGCGGGCAGCTCTACGAGCAGTACTTC. V and J are TRBV27 and TRBJ2-7; tentatively, D is TRBD2 (5 bases). The CDR3 is made up of 15 amino acids. Trimming took 5 bases from V and 3 from J, leaving 17 bases between them. Germline V gene data show CDR1 as MNHEY and CDR2 as SMNVEV (reference sequence).

This sequence joins TRBV6-5 and TRBJ1-2; D is possibly TRBD1 (5 bases). This CDR3 comprises 15 residues. Germline V gene lookup returns CDR1 MNHEY and CDR2 SVGAGI. V lost 4 bases and J 4 bases, leaving 16 bases between the germline ends. The CDR3: CASSSGRSPFYGYTF. CDR3 in DNA: TGTGCCAGCAGTTCGGGACGGAGTCCCTTCTATGGCTACACCTTC.

This clone was seen just once. The CDR3 nucleotides are TGTGCCAGCAACTTGCCCCCCTACGAGCAGTACTTC. Protein product: CASNLPPYEQYF. The chain couples TRBV28 to TRBJ2-7, with D unclear. The CDR3 sequence is 12 residues long. V lost 7 bases and J lost 2, with 9 bases in between. Germline V gene data show CDR1 as MDHEN and CDR2 as SYDVKM.

This chain connects TRBV6-6 to TRBJ2-1; 9 bases agree with TRBD1. After removal of 6 bases from V and 5 bases from J, the junction contained 8 bases not matched to a gene. The CDR3 extends over 15 amino acids. The germline gives CDR1 MNHNY, CDR2 SVGAGI (reference sequence). The CDR3 sequence is CASRPRDRVNNEQFF. In DNA form, the CDR3 reads TGTGCCAGCAGGCCCCGGGACAGGGTCAACAATGAGCAGTTCTTC.

The CDR3 protein is CASSFISPHPYEQYF. The DNA of the CDR3 is TGTGCCAGCAGTTTTATCTCGCCTCACCCTTACGAGCAGTACTTC. This chain joins TRBV27 and TRBJ2-7; D unresolved. There are 15 residues in the CDR3. Trimming took 3 bases from V and 4 from J, leaving 16 bases between them. The V gene's germline CDR1 is MNHEY and CDR2 SMNVEV (reference sequence).

The chain has TRBV27 and TRBJ2-7; the D gene is possibly TRBD1 (5 bases). Trimming took off 5 bases at V and 3 bases at J, with 14 bases between the two ends. The CDR3 consists of 14 residues. Germline loops: CDR1 MNHEY, CDR2 SMNVEV (reference sequence). The CDR3 is CASSTHLRVYEQYF. CDR3 nucleotides: TGTGCCAGCAGTACGCACCTCAGGGTCTACGAGCAGTACTTC.

The chain combines TRBV10-2 with TRBJ2-2; tentatively, D is TRBD2 (5 bases). The CDR3 loop spans 14 amino acids. In germline, CDR1 is WSHSY, CDR2 SAAADI. V shed 5 bases and J shed 3 bases, with 10 bases lying between them. The CDR3 region is CASSSTGYTGELFF. DNA for the CDR3: TGCGCCAGCAGTAGTACGGGGTACACCGGGGAGCTGTTTTTT.

This chain uses TRBV9 with TRBJ1-1; D remains unclear. The germline gives CDR1 SGDLS, CDR2 YYNGEE. Trimming pared 0 bases from V and 8 bases from J, leaving 14 bases between. CDR3 length: 14 residues. The CDR3 here is CASSVDVGSEEAFF. CDR3 coding DNA: TGTGCCAGCAGCGTAGATGTTGGGTCTGAAGAAGCTTTCTTT.

This chain joins TRBV10-2 and TRBJ1-1; D is unclear. The germline V gene has CDR1 WSHSY and CDR2 SAAADI. Trimming removed 8 bases at V and 1 base at J, with 8 bases between. The CDR3 is 12 residues long. CDR3 residues: CASGGKNTEAFF. CDR3 nucleotides: TGCGCCAGCGGCGGGAAGAACACTGAAGCTTTCTTT.

The chain is built from TRBV7-3 and TRBJ2-6, with no clear D. The CDR3 spans 16 residues. The V end was cut by 1 base, the J end by 1 base, with 8 bases between. Germline CDR1 SGHTA, CDR2 FQGTGA. In nucleotides, the CDR3 is TGTGCCAGCAGCTTAAAAGCTGTATCTGGGGCCAACGTCCTGACTTTC. It yields the protein CASSLKAVSGANVLTF.